This TCR beta chain was identified during a study of response to subunit inactivated influenza vaccine (dated 2018 in TCRdb). As for the study more broadly: Deep quantitative profiling of the T cell receptor repertoire was used in the study to follow responses to a trivalent subunit inactivated influenza vaccine.

Broader findings and caveats from the paper: The authors proposed that each seasonal influenza vaccination may bring in only a limited number of new T cells.

Comment on this clonotype: The antigen this receptor binds is unknown. No much larger clone is present one base from it, and per-base qualities are unavailable.

Libraries were prepared through RT-PCR. The instrument was an Illumina HiSeq 2500. The raw public data were reprocessed by TCRdb itself: fastp quality trimming at Q25, MiXCR clonotype calling, in-frame beta chains only. Identical CDR3 proteins give one entry, which carries the most common genes and DNA. The sample profile shows approximately 530,000 distinct CDR3 sequences; approximately 13% of them were found once. The ten largest clonotypes hold approximately 14% of the sample. The CDR3 holds 14 amino acids from the cysteine to the phenylalanine. CDR3 DNA only is kept here, 42 bases in frame from base 1. CDR1 and CDR2, per the germline V gene, are SQVTM and ANQGSEA. V loses 1 base, J loses 5 bases, and the germline ends lie 13 bases apart. Interpreted using the paper, the time point label stands for: around 47 days after influenza vaccine administration.

This receptor was obtained from a man in his forties or fifties who received an inactivated influenza vaccine. Donor details come from another sample of the same person, matched by shared clones. The sample in question was PBMCs from blood, obtained 40 to 50 days after vaccination. The sequence is built from TRBV29-1 and TRBJ2-3, with TRBD2 as a weak D call on 5 bases. The sequenced DNA is TGCAGCGTTGAAGTTCGGGCCCGGGGAGATACGCAGTATTTT. Its protein reads: CSVEVRARGDTQYF.